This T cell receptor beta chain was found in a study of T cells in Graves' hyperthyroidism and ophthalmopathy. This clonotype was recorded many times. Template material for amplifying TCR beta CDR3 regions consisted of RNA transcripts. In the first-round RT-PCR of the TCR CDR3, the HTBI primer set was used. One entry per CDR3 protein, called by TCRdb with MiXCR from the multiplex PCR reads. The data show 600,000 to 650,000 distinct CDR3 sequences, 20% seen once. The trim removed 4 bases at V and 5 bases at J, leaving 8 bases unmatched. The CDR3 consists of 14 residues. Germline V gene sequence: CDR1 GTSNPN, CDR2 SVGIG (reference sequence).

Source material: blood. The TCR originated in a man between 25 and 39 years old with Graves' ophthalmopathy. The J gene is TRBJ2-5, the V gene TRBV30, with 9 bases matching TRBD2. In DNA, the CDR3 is TGTGCCTGGAATGCCGGCGGGGGGGTGGAGACCCAGTACTTC. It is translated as CAWNAGGGVETQYF.